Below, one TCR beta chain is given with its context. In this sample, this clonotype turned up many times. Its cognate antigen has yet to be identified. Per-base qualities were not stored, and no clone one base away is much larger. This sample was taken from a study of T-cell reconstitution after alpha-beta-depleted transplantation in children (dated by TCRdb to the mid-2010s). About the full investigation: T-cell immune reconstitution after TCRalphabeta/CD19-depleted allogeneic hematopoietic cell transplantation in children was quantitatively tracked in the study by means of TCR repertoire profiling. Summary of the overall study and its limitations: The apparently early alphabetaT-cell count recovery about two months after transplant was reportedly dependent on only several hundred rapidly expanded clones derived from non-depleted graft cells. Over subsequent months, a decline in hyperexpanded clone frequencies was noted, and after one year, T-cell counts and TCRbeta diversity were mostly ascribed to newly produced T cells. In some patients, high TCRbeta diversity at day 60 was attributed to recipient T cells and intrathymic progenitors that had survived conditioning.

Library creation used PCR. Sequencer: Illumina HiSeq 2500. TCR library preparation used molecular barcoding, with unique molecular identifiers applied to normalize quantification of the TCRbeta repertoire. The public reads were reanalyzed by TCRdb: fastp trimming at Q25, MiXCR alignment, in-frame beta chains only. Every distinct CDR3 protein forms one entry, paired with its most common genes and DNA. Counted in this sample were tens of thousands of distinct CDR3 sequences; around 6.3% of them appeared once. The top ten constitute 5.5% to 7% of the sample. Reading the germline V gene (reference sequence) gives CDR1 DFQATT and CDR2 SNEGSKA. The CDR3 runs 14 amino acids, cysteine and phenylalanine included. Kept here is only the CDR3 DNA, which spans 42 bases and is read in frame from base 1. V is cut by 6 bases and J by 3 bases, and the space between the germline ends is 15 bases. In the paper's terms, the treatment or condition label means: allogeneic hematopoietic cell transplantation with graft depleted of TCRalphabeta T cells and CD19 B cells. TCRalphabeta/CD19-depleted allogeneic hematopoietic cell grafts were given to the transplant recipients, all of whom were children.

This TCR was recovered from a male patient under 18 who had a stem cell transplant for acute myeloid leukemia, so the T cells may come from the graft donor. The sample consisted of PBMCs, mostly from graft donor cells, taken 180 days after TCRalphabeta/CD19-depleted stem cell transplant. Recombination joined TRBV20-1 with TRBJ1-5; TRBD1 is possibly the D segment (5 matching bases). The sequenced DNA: TGCAGTGCATATCGGGACGGCTCCAATCAGCCCCAGCATTTT. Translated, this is CSAYRDGSNQPQHF.